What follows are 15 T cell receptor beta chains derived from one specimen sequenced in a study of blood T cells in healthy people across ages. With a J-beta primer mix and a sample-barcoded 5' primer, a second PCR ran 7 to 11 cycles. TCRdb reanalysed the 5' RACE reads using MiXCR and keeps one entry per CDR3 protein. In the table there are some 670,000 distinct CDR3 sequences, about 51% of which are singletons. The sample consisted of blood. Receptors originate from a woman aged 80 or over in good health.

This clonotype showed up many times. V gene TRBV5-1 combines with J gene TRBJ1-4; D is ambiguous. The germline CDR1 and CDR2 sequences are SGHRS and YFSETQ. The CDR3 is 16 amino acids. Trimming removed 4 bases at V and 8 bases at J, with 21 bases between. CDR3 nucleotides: TGCGCCAGCAGCCCCTTCGGTGGGCAAGTCGGGGAAAAACTGTTTTTT. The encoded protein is CASSPFGGQVGEKLFF.

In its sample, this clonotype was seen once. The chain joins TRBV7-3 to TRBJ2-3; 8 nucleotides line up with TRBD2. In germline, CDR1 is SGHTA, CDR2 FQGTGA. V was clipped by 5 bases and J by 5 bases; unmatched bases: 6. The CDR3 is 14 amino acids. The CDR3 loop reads CASSNSGGGDTQYF. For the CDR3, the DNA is TGTGCCAGCAGCAACAGCGGGGGCGGAGATACGCAGTATTTT.

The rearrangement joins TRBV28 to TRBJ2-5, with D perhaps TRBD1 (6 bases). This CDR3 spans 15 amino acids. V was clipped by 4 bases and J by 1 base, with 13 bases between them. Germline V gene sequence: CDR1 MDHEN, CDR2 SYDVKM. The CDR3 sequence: CASSYRTVTQETQYF. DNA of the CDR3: TGTGCCAGCAGTTATCGGACAGTAACCCAAGAGACCCAGTACTTC. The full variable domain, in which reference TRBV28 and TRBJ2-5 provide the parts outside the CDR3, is DVKVTQSSRYLVKRTGEKVFLECVQDMDHENMFWYRQDPGLGLRLIYFSYDVKMKEKGDIPEGYSVSREKKERFSLILESASTNQTSMYLCASSYRTVTQETQYFGPGTRLLVL.

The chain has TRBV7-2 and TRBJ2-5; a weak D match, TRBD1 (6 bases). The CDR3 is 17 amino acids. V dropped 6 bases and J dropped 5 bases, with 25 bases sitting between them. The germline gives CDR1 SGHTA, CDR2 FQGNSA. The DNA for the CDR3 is TGTGCCAGCAGTTCAGGGGATATCGACCCCTTCGTGGAGACCCAGTACTTC. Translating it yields CASSSGDIDPFVETQYF.

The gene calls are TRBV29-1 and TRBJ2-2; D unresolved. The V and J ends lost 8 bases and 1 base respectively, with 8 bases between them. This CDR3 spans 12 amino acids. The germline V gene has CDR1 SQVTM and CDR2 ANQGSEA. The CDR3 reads CSYGRNTGELFF. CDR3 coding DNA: TGCAGCTATGGACGGAACACCGGGGAGCTGTTTTTT.

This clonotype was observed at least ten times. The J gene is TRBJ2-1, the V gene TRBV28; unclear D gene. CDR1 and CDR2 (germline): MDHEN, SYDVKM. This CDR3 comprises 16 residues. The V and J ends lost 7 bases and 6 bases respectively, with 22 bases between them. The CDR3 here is CASTLQRSPTGNEQFF. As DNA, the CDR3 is TGTGCCAGCACCCTACAGAGGAGTCCCACGGGCAATGAGCAGTTCTTC. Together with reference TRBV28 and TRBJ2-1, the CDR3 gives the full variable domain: DVKVTQSSRYLVKRTGEKVFLECVQDMDHENMFWYRQDPGLGLRLIYFSYDVKMKEKGDIPEGYSVSREKKERFSLILESASTNQTSMYLCASTLQRSPTGNEQFFGPGTRLTVL.

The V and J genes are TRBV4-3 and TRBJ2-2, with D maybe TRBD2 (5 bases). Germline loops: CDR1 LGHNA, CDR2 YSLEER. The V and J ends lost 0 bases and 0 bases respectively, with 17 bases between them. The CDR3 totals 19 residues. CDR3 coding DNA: TGCGCCAGCAGCCAAGATTTTGAGGAGGTGTATTCGAACACCGGGGAGCTGTTTTTT. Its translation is CASSQDFEEVYSNTGELFF.

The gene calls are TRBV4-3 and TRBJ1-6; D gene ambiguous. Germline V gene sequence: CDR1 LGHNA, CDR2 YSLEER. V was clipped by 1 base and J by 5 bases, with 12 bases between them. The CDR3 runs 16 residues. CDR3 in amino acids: CASSQGAGQDNSPLHF. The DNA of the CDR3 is TGCGCCAGCAGCCAAGGGGCCGGGCAGGATAATTCACCCCTCCACTTT.

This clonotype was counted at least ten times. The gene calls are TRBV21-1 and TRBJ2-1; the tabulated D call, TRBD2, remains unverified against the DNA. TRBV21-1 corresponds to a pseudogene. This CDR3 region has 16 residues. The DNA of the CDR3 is TGTGCCAGCAGCAAAGAAGGACTAGCGGACTACAATGAGCAGTTCTTC. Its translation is CASSKEGLADYNEQFF.

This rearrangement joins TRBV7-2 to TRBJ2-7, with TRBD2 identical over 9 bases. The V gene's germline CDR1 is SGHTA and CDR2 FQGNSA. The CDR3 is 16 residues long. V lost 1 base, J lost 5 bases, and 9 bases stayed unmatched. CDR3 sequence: CASSLDSGSGRNEQYF. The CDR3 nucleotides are TGTGCCAGCAGCTTAGATAGCGGGAGTGGAAGGAACGAGCAGTACTTC.

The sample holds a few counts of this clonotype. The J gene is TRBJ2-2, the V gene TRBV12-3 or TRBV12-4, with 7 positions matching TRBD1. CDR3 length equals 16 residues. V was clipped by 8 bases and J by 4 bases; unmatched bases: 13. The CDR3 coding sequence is TGTGCCAGCCGCAACACAGGGGTCCCAGGCACCGGGGAGCTGTTTTTT. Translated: CASRNTGVPGTGELFF.

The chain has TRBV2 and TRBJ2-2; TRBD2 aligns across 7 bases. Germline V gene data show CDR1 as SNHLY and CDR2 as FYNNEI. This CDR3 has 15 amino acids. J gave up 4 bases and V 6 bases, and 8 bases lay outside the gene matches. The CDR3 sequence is CASSAGREITGELFF. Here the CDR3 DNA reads TGTGCCAGCAGCGCCGGGCGGGAGATCACCGGGGAGCTGTTTTTT.

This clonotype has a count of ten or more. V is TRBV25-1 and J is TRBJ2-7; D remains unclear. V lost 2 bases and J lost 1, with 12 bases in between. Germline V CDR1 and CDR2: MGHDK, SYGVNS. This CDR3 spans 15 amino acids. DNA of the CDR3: TGTGCCAGCAGTGAAATTAAACTGGGGTCCTACGAGCAGTACTTC. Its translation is CASSEIKLGSYEQYF.

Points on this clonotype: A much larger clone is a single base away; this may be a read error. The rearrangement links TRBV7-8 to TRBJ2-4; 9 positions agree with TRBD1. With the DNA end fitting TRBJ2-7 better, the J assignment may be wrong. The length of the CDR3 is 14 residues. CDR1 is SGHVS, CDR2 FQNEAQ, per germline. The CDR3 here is CAGSLGTGYYEQYF. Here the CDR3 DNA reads TGTGCCGGCAGCTTAGGGACAGGGTACTACGAGCAGTACTTC.

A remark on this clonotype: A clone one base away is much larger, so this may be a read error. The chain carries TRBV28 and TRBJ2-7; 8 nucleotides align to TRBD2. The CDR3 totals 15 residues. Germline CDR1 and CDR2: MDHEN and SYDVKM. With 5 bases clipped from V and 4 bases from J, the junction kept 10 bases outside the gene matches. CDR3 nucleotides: TGTGCCAGCAGTCCACGTGGTGGCGGGAGGTACGAGCAGTACTTC. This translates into CASSPRGGGRYEQYF.